This record looks at one T cell receptor (beta chain) sequence and its context. Its antigen is as yet unknown. Clones were sequenced by immunoSEQ multiplex PCR, and TCRdb holds only the in-frame ones, with some missing. The data show more than 80,000 clones, around 96% seen once. The data stem from a study of cytomegalovirus exposure and HLA in healthy donors. Study-level information: A subsequent analysis reported that the roughly 120 validation repertoires were produced on the same platform that had also been used for the 666 first-cohort repertoires. Study results and caveats: The authors confirmed in vitro that a few CMV-associated chains were specific for CMV antigens. The study flagged about 160 TCR beta chains as cytomegalovirus-associated.

The source of this sequence is a woman in her late teens or twenties in good health and CMV-seronegative. Input material: PBMCs.

CDR3 loop: CASSLEAGVRTEAFF. For the CDR3, the DNA is TGTGCCAGCAGCTTAGAGGCGGGAGTAAGGACTGAAGCTTTCTTT. V is TRBV7-9 and J is TRBJ1-1, with unresolved D. CDR3 length: 15 amino acids. V was trimmed by 1 base and J by 5 bases, leaving 14 bases between them. Germline CDR1 is SEHNR and CDR2 is FQNEAQ (reference sequence).